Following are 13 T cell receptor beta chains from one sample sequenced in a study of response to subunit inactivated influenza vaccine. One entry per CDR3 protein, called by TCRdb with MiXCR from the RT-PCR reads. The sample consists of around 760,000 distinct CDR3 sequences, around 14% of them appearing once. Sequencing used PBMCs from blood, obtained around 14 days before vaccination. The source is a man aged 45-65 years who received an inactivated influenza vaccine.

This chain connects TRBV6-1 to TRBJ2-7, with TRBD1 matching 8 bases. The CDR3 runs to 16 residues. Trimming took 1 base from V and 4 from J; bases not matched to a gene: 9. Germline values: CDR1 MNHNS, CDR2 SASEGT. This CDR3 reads CASSEGTGLGVYEQYF. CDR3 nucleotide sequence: TGTGCCAGCAGTGAAGGGACAGGGCTGGGGGTTTACGAGCAGTACTTC.

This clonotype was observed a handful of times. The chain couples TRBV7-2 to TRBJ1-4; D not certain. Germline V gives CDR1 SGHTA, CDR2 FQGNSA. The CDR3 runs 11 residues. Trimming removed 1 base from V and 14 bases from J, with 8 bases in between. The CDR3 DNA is TGTGCCAGCAGCTTAGGGGTTGGGCTGTTTTTT. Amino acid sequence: CASSLGVGLFF.

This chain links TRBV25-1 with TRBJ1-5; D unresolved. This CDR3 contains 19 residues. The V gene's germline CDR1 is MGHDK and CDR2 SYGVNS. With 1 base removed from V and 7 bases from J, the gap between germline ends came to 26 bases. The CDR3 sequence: CASSELGFSGLKRGQPQHF. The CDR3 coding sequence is TGTGCCAGCAGTGAATTGGGTTTCTCAGGACTCAAGCGGGGACAGCCCCAGCATTTT.

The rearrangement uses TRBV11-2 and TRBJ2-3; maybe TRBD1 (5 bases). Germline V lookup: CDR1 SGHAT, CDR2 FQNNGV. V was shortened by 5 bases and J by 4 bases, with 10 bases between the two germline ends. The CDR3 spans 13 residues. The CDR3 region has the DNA TGTGCCAGCAGCCCAGGGTTGGCAGATACGCAGTATTTT. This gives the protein CASSPGLADTQYF.

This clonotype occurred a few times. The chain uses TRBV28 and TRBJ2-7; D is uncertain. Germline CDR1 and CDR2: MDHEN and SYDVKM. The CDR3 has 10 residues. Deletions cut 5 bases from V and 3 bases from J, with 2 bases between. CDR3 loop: CASSNYEQYF. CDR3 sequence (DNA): TGTGCCAGCAGTAACTACGAGCAGTACTTC.

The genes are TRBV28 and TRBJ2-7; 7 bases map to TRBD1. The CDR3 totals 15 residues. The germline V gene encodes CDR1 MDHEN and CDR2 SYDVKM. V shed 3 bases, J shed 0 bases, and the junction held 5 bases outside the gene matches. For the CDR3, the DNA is TGTGCCAGCAGTTTGACAGGGAAGTTCTCCTACGAGCAGTACTTC. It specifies CASSLTGKFSYEQYF. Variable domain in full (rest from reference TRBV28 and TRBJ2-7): DVKVTQSSRYLVKRTGEKVFLECVQDMDHENMFWYRQDPGLGLRLIYFSYDVKMKEKGDIPEGYSVSREKKERFSLILESASTNQTSMYLCASSLTGKFSYEQYFGPGTRLTVT.

The CDR3 protein is CASSGFAGYEQYF. CDR3 nucleotides: TGTGCCAGCAGCGGGTTTGCGGGCTACGAGCAGTACTTC. The chain is built from TRBV7-9 and TRBJ2-7; a weak D match, TRBD2 (5 bases). Germline V gene lookup returns CDR1 SEHNR and CDR2 FQNEAQ (reference sequence). This CDR3 is built from 13 residues. With 5 bases removed from V and 3 bases from J, the gap between germline ends came to 11 bases.

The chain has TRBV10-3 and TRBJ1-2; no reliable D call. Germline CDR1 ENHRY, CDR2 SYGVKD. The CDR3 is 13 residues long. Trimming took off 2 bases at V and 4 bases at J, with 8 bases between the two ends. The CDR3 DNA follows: TGTGCCATCAGTGAGGAGATGGTCTATGGCTACACCTTC. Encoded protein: CAISEEMVYGYTF.

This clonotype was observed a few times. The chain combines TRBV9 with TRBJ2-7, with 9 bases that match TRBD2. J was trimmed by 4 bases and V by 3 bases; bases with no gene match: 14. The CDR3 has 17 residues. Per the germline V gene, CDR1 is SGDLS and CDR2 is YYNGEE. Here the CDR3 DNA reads TGTGCCAGCAGCGCCGACGGGGGTGCGGGAGGGAAATACGAGCAGTACTTC. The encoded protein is CASSADGGAGGKYEQYF.

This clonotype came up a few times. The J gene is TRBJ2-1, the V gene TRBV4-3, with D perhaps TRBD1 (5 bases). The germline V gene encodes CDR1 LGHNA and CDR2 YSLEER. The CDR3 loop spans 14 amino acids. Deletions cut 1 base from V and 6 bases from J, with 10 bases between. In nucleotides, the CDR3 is TGCGCCAGCAGCCAAGTAGCCAGGGTCAATGAGCAGTTCTTC. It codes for CASSQVARVNEQFF.

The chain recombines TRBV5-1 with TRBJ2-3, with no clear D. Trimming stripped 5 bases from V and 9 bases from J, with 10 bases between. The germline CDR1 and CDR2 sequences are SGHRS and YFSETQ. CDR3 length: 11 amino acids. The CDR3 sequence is CASRDLLTQYF. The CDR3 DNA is TGCGCCAGCAGGGATTTATTAACGCAGTATTTT.

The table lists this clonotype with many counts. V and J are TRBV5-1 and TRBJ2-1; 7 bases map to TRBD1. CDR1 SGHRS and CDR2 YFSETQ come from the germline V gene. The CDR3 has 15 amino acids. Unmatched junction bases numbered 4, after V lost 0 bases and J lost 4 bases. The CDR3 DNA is TGCGCCAGCAGCTTGGAGGGGGCGGATTACAATGAGCAGTTCTTC. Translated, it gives CASSLEGADYNEQFF.

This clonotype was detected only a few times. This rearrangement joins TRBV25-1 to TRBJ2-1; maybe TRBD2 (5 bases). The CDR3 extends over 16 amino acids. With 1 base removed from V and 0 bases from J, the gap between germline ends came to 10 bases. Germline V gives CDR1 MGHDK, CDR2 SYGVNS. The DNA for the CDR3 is TGTGCCAGCAGTGAATGGGGAGCTGGCTCCTACAATGAGCAGTTCTTC. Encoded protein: CASSEWGAGSYNEQFF.